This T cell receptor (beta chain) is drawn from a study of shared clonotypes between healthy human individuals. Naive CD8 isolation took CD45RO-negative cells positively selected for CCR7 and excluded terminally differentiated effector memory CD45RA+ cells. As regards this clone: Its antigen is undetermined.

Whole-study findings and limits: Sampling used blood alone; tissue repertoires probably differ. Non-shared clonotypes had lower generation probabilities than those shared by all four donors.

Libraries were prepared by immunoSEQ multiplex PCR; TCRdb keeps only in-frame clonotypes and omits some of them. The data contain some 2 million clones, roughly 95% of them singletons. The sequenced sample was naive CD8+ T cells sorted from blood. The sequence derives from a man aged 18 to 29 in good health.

CDR3 in DNA: TGTGCCAGCAGCTCCCTGAGCGGGAGCTATCGTGATGAGCAGTTCTTC. Translating it yields CASSSLSGSYRDEQFF. V usage is TRBV11-2 and J usage is TRBJ2-1, with 8 bases matching TRBD2. The CDR3 contains 16 residues. V shed 4 bases and J 8 bases; nucleotides not matched to a gene: 13. The germline CDR1 and CDR2 sequences are SGHAT and FQNNGV.